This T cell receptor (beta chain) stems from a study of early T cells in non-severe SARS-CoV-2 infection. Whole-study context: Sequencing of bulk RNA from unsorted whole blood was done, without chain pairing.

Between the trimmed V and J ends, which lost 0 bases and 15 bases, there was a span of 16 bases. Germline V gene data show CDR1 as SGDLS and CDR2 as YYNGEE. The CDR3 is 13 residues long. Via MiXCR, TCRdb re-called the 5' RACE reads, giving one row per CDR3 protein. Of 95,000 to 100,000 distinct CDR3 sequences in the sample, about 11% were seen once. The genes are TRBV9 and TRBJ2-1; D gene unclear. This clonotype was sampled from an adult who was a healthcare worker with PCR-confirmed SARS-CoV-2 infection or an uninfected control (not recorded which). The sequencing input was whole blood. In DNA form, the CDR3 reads TGTGCCAGCAGCGTAGGCGTCGCTGATTTGAGGTTCTTC. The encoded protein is CASSVGVADLRFF.